What follows are 21 T cell receptor beta chains derived from one specimen sequenced in a study of OX40 agonist ivuxolimab in advanced cancers. Assay used: immunoSEQ multiplex PCR; TCRdb lists only in-frame clones, some missing. The data show around 64,000 clones, about 89% seen once. The input for sequencing was CD4+ or CD8+ T cells sorted from blood, taken in a trial of the OX40 agonist ivuxolimab. Receptors were obtained from an adult with an advanced solid tumor such as melanoma, head and neck, liver or kidney cancer.

V is TRBV30 and J is TRBJ2-1, with a tentative D call TRBD2 (5 bases). The CDR3 totals 11 residues. The V gene lost 0 bases and the J gene lost 13 bases, with 10 bases spanning the gap. Germline CDR1 reads GTSNPN; CDR2 reads SVGIG (reference sequence). The CDR3 region is CAWSVRGTQFF. CDR3 coding DNA: TGTGCCTGGAGTGTACGGGGAACCCAGTTCTTC.

The chain has TRBV7-2 and TRBJ2-2; no reliable D call. The germline V gene has CDR1 SGHTA and CDR2 FQGNSA. This CDR3 contains 13 residues. The V and J ends lost 3 bases and 2 bases respectively, with 4 bases between them. This CDR3 is CASSFSNTGELFF. The CDR3 bases are TGTGCCAGCAGCTTCAGTAACACCGGGGAGCTGTTTTTT. The full variable domain, rest sourced from reference TRBV7-2 and TRBJ2-2, is GAGVSQSPSNKVTEKGKDVELRCDPISGHTALYWYRQSLGQGLEFLIYFQGNSAPDKSGLPSDRFSAERTGGSVSTLTIQRTQQEDSAVYLCASSFSNTGELFFGEGSRLTVL.

This chain uses TRBV6-1 with TRBJ1-1; 10 bases align to TRBD1. Per germline, CDR1 MNHNS and CDR2 SASEGT. This CDR3 is built from 14 residues. J lost 5 bases, V lost 7 bases, and 7 bases had no gene match. The CDR3 sequence is CASTATGGGTEAFF. DNA of the CDR3: TGTGCCAGCACCGCGACAGGGGGCGGGACTGAAGCTTTCTTT.

V and J are TRBV5-4 and TRBJ2-5; the match to TRBD1 covers 11 bases. Trimming took 4 bases from V and 5 from J; bases not matched to a gene: 10. Germline loops: CDR1 SGHNT, CDR2 YYREEE (reference sequence). The CDR3 sequence is 16 residues long. DNA of the CDR3: TGTGCCAGCAGCCTTACCTCGGGACAGGGGGGGGAGACCCAGTACTTC. Translated, it gives CASSLTSGQGGETQYF.

The count of this clone is one. J is TRBJ1-3 and V is TRBV7-2; D is uncertain. In germline, CDR1 is SGHTA, CDR2 FQGNSA. This CDR3 is 11 amino acids long. V lost 4 bases, J lost 13 bases, and 11 bases lay in between. The CDR3 DNA reads as TGTGCCAGCAGCTCTATGATGAGGATATATTTT. Its protein product is CASSSMMRIYF.

The J gene is TRBJ2-3, the V gene TRBV7-9; D gene ambiguous. The V end lost 5 bases, the J end lost 4 bases, and 7 bases lay between the germline ends. CDR1 is SEHNR and CDR2 is FQNEAQ in the germline V gene (reference sequence). There are 12 residues in the CDR3. For the CDR3, the DNA is TGTGCCAGCAGCCCGAGCCCAGATACGCAGTATTTT. Protein: CASSPSPDTQYF.

The table lists this clone with a count of one. The chain employs TRBV7-9 and TRBJ1-1; D remains unclear. The CDR3 has 11 residues. The germline V gene has CDR1 SEHNR and CDR2 FQNEAQ (reference sequence). V was clipped by 5 bases and J by 6 bases, with 7 bases between them. As DNA, the CDR3 is TGTGCCAGCAGCCCCAGGCCTGAAGCTTTCTTT. Translating it yields CASSPRPEAFF.

The rearrangement links TRBV27 to TRBJ2-1; 7 nucleotides align to TRBD2. Germline loops: CDR1 MNHEY, CDR2 SMNVEV (reference sequence). The trim removed 4 bases at V and 4 bases at J, leaving 7 bases unmatched. The CDR3 is 15 amino acids. The CDR3 protein is CASSSARGDYNEQFF. The CDR3 region has the DNA TGTGCCAGCAGTTCGGCCCGGGGGGATTACAATGAGCAGTTCTTC.

The chain couples TRBV7-9 to TRBJ1-2; no clear D. CDR3 length: 13 amino acids. Trimming removed 1 base from V and 2 bases from J, with 5 bases in between. The germline V gene has CDR1 SEHNR and CDR2 FQNEAQ (reference sequence). The CDR3: CASSLGENYGYTF. The CDR3 DNA reads TGTGCCAGCAGCTTAGGGGAGAACTATGGCTACACCTTC.

The chain has TRBV9 and TRBJ1-5; D remains ambiguous. V was shortened by 2 bases and J by 1 base, with 10 bases between the two germline ends. CDR1 is SGDLS and CDR2 is YYNGEE in the germline V gene. The CDR3 is 15 residues long. CDR3 region: CASSVFTGSNQPQHF. Written as DNA, the CDR3 is TGTGCCAGCAGCGTGTTCACGGGCAGCAATCAGCCCCAGCATTTT. The full variable domain, completed using reference TRBV9 and TRBJ1-5, is DSGVTQTPKHLITATGQRVTLRCSPRSGDLSVYWYQQSLDQGLQFLIQYYNGEERAKGNILERFSAQQFPDLHSELNLSSLELGDSALYFCASSVFTGSNQPQHFGDGTRLSIL.

This rearrangement joins TRBV6-4 to TRBJ2-1; a weak D match, TRBD1 (6 bases). The CDR3 spans 18 residues. The germline gives CDR1 MRHNA, CDR2 SNTAGT. V dropped 6 bases and J dropped 2 bases, with 23 bases sitting between them. The CDR3 nucleotides are TGTGCCAGCAGCCACCACCCCCGCCGGGACATTGCCTACAATGAGCAGTTCTTC. Residues: CASSHHPRRDIAYNEQFF.

V usage is TRBV6-5 and J usage is TRBJ1-3; D ambiguous. Trimming took 4 bases from V and 3 from J, leaving 7 bases between them. Germline V CDR1 and CDR2: MNHEY, SVGAGI. This CDR3 is 13 amino acids long. CDR3 nucleotide sequence: TGTGCCAGCAGTTTTAGGAGTGGAAACACCATATATTTT. Residues: CASSFRSGNTIYF.

The J gene is TRBJ1-1, the V gene TRBV10-3, with 7 bases lining up with TRBD1. J was trimmed by 4 bases and V by 6 bases; bases with no gene match: 14. Germline V lookup: CDR1 ENHRY, CDR2 SYGVKD. The CDR3 runs 16 residues. The CDR3 loop is CAIREGVVRGRTEAFF. DNA of the CDR3: TGTGCCATCAGGGAGGGCGTTGTTAGGGGGCGCACTGAAGCTTTCTTT.

In this sample, this clone turned up once. The chain has TRBV6-1 and TRBJ1-4, with a possible D match to TRBD1 (5 bases). The V and J ends lost 0 bases and 2 bases respectively, with 13 bases between them. This CDR3 has 17 amino acids. Germline V CDR1 and CDR2: MNHNS, SASEGT. CDR3 nucleotides: TGTGCCAGCAGTGAAGCGAGGGGAGGTCGTACTAATGAAAAACTGTTTTTT. Translation: CASSEARGGRTNEKLFF.

The chain carries TRBV5-1 and TRBJ1-1; a weak D match, TRBD1 (5 bases). V was shortened by 7 bases and J by 1 base, with 17 bases between the two germline ends. The CDR3 covers 15 residues. Germline lookup yields CDR1 SGHRS and CDR2 YFSETQ. CDR3 bases: TGCGCCAGCCTCAGGAGCCCAGGGTCGAACACTGAAGCTTTCTTT. Protein sequence: CASLRSPGSNTEAFF.

This chain connects TRBV4-1 to TRBJ2-7, with D unresolved. Germline CDR1 and CDR2: MGHRA and YSYEKL. CDR3 length: 13 residues. Trimming took 4 bases from V and 7 from J, leaving 14 bases between them. In DNA form, the CDR3 reads TGCGCCAGCAGCCGCTCCCCGGTTGAGGAGCAGTACTTC. This gives the protein CASSRSPVEEQYF.

CDR3: CASRSAGTSNPNAFF. CDR3 bases: TGTGCCAGTAGAAGTGCCGGGACTAGCAATCCGAATGCGTTCTTC. This chain connects TRBV19 to TRBJ2-1; TRBD2 agrees at 9 bases. With 6 bases clipped from V and 15 bases from J, the junction kept 18 bases outside the gene matches. Germline V lookup: CDR1 LNHDA, CDR2 SQIVND (reference sequence). This CDR3 is built from 15 residues.

The J gene is TRBJ1-1, the V gene TRBV2; D gene unclear. The CDR3 is 13 amino acids. The V gene's germline CDR1 is SNHLY and CDR2 FYNNEI. Trimming left V 2 bases short and J 3 bases short, with 7 bases between. CDR3 coding DNA: TGTGCCAGCAGTGAATGGTTTGACACTGAAGCTTTCTTT. This encodes CASSEWFDTEAFF. The variable domain in full, with the rest retrieved from reference TRBV2 and TRBJ1-1, is EPEVTQTPSHQVTQMGQEVILRCVPISNHLYFYWYRQILGQKVEFLVSFYNNEISEKSEIFDDQFSVERPDGSNFTLKIRSTKLEDSAMYFCASSEWFDTEAFFGQGTRLTVV.

The chain joins TRBV4-1 to TRBJ1-4; the match to TRBD1 covers 10 bases. Germline CDR1 reads MGHRA; CDR2 reads YSYEKL. The V segment lost 0 bases and the J segment 8 bases; nucleotides outside the gene matches: 6. This CDR3 contains 16 residues. The CDR3 coding sequence is TGCGCCAGCAGCCAAGATCCCGGGACAGGGGACGAAAAACTGTTTTTT. It translates to CASSQDPGTGDEKLFF.

The chain uses TRBV4-3 and TRBJ2-2, with a weak D call TRBD1 (6 bases). Germline loops: CDR1 LGHNA, CDR2 YSLEER. The V end lost 1 base, the J end lost 4 bases, and 7 bases lay between the germline ends. This CDR3 is 14 amino acids long. The CDR3 protein is CASSQAQGTGELFF. CDR3 nucleotide sequence: TGCGCCAGCAGCCAAGCACAGGGCACCGGGGAGCTGTTTTTT.

J is TRBJ1-5 and V is TRBV10-2; no clear D. The CDR3 runs to 13 residues. V was clipped by 3 bases and J by 2 bases, with 5 bases between them. CDR1 is WSHSY, CDR2 SAAADI, per germline. The chain's CDR3 is CASSDNRNQPQHF. CDR3 bases: TGCGCCAGCAGTGATAATCGCAATCAGCCCCAGCATTTT.